The text below deals with one T cell receptor beta chain. This entry is derived from a study of blood T cell repertoires in COVID-19. The overall study: Sources were T cells, B-cell-depleted T cells, or PBMCs; the material itself was cDNA or gDNA.

Clones were read by immunoSEQ multiplex PCR, and TCRdb kept only the in-frame ones, dropping some. Seen here are roughly 64,000 clones, 85% to 90% observed once, and the top ten hold about 3.5%. Trimming left V 5 bases short and J 0 bases short, with 16 bases between. CDR3 length: 16 residues. Per the germline V gene, CDR1 is LNHDA and CDR2 is SQIVND (reference sequence). The gene calls are TRBV19 and TRBJ1-1; possibly TRBD1 for D (6 bases). Sequenced input: peripheral blood. The clonotype originates from a man between 45 and 60 years old with active COVID-19. CDR3 region: CASSGGQVNMNTEAFF. CDR3 in DNA: TGTGCCAGTAGTGGGGGACAAGTCAACATGAACACTGAAGCTTTCTTT. Looking up the rest from reference TRBV19 and TRBJ1-1 gives the full variable domain: DGGITQSPKYLFRKEGQNVTLSCEQNLNHDAMYWYRQDPGQGLRLIYYSQIVNDFQKGDIAEGYSVSREKKESFPLTVTSAQKNPTAFYLCASSGGQVNMNTEAFFGQGTRLTVV.